The clone carrying this T cell receptor (beta chain) was recorded at least ten times. What it recognizes is unknown. The authors obtained PBMCs from roughly 9.7 ml of fresh peripheral blood. These data belong to a study of T cells in Graves' hyperthyroidism and ophthalmopathy. There are 12 residues in the CDR3. Germline loops: CDR1 SGHRS, CDR2 YFSETQ. V was shortened by 1 base and J by 4 bases, with 6 bases between the two germline ends. General study points: Ophthalmopathy onset followed model prediction by a median about six months. Stable hyperthyroidism was told apart from ophthalmopathy by a model built on 13 V-J features.

Authors of the study amplified TCR beta CDR3 regions from RNA transcripts. The TCR CDR3 was amplified in a first-round RT-PCR using the HTBI primer set. MiXCR, run by TCRdb on the multiplex PCR reads, gives a single entry per CDR3 protein. The sample holds more than 300,000 distinct CDR3 sequences, approximately 15% seen once. The chain links TRBV5-1 to TRBJ2-7, with D hard to call. The sequence came from an older woman with Graves' hyperthyroidism. The material sequenced was blood. The CDR3 loop reads CASSLNIYEQYF. The CDR3 nucleotides read TGCGCCAGCAGCTTGAACATTTACGAGCAGTACTTC. Full variable domain (outside the CDR3, taken from reference TRBV5-1 and TRBJ2-7): KAGVTQTPRYLIKTRGQQVTLSCSPISGHRSVSWYQQTPGQGLQFLFEYFSETQRNKGNFPGRFSGRQFSNSRSEMNVSTLELGDSALYLCASSLNIYEQYFGPGTRLTVT.